This TCR beta chain derives from a study of blood T cell repertoires in COVID-19. The wider study: The study drew acute and convalescent COVID-19 samples from the United States, Italy and Spain.

Per the original data handling: Counts of nucleated cells, estimated from reference gene primer amplification, were obtained. The table came from immunoSEQ multiplex PCR; TCRdb's copy has only in-frame clones and leaves some out. V and J calls and clone size come straight from that table; D and trimming were deduced from the DNA. The table records approximately 16,000 clones, more than 80% of them present only once. Trimming shortened V by 0 bases and J by 0 bases, and 13 bases separated the two germline ends. The CDR3 sequence is 17 residues long. Per germline, CDR1 SGHDT and CDR2 YYEEEE. The chain is built from TRBV5-6 and TRBJ1-5, with D possibly being TRBD1 (5 bases). What was sequenced was peripheral blood. The TCR sequence derives from a human donor in a cohort sampled during active COVID-19. This CDR3 is CASSLGGVPYSNQPQHF. CDR3 nucleotides: TGTGCCAGCAGCTTGGGGGGGGTCCCATATAGCAATCAGCCCCAGCATTTT.